A selection of T cell receptor beta chains follows, all from one sample in a study of blood T cells in healthy people across ages. TCRdb re-called the 5' RACE reads with MiXCR, one entry per CDR3 protein. The sample yields hundreds of thousands of distinct CDR3 sequences, 32% seen once. The sequenced sample was blood. All receptors come from a woman older than 75 in good health. The CDR3 runs from the conserved cysteine through the conserved F or W. Each record gives: J gene, clone size, D gene, V gene, CDR3 DNA, CDR3 protein. The D gene is left open where the match is weak. For some rows the clone size is stated as once, few or many, or as a class when expanded; others skip it.

>TRBJ2-4|many|-|TRBV7-2
TGTGCCAGCAGCCGAGGCGGGGGCCTCATAAACATTCAGTACTTC
CASSRGGGLINIQYF
>TRBJ2-3|-|TRBD1|TRBV5-1
TGCGCCAGCAGCTTCGGGACAGGGTACACAGATACGCAGTATTTT
CASSFGTGYTDTQYF
>TRBJ1-2|many|-|TRBV7-2
TGTGCCAGCAGCTTAGGGGGGACCTATGGCTACACCTTC
CASSLGGTYGYTF
>TRBJ2-7|many|-|TRBV20-1
TGCAGTGCTAGAGGTGTCCTGCCGGGTGAGCAGTACTTC
CSARGVLPGEQYF
>TRBJ2-1|few|-|TRBV27
TGTGCCAGCAGTAGGGGGTCTGAGCAGTTCTTC
CASSRGSEQFF
>TRBJ2-7|-|-|TRBV19
TGTGCCAGGAGTTCAAGAGCGGCAGCCGAGCAGTACTTC
CARSSRAAAEQYF
>TRBJ1-1|-|-|TRBV5-1
TGCGCCAGCAGCATGAGGACGGCTAACACTGAAGCTTTCTTT
CASSMRTANTEAFF
>TRBJ1-5|many|-|TRBV11-2
TGTGCCAGCAGCTCCGGATCAGGGTATAGCAATCAGCCCCAGCATTTT
CASSSGSGYSNQPQHF
>TRBJ2-5|many|TRBD2|TRBV20-1
TGCAGTGCTATGACTAGCGGGGAGGGAGAGACCCAGTACTTC
CSAMTSGEGETQYF
>TRBJ1-5|-|-|TRBV7-2
TGTGCCAGCAGCTCCGGACAGCCCCATGGCAATCAGCCCCAGCATTTT
CASSSGQPHGNQPQHF
>TRBJ2-1|-|-|TRBV4-2
TGTGCCAGCAGCCAGGCAGGCCCCTCCTACAATGAGCAGTTCTTC
CASSQAGPSYNEQFF
>TRBJ2-3|many|TRBD2|TRBV20-1
TGCAGTGGGCTAGCGGGCACAGATACGCAGTATTTT
CSGLAGTDTQYF
>TRBJ1-1|-|TRBD1|TRBV29-1
TGCAGCGGCCAGGGGGGGGCTGAAGCTTTCTTT
CSGQGGAEAFF
>TRBJ2-3|-|-|TRBV10-3
TGTGCCACACAATGGGAGGATACGCAGTATTTT
CATQWEDTQYF
>TRBJ2-7|once|-|TRBV7-7
TGTGCCAGCAGCCACGCTGAAATCGGCTACGAGCAGTACTTC
CASSHAEIGYEQYF
>TRBJ2-7|once|TRBD2|TRBV15
TGTGCCACCAGCAGGGATCGACTAGCGGGCAGCTCCTACGAGCAGTACTTC
CATSRDRLAGSSYEQYF
>TRBJ1-2|many|TRBD1|TRBV4-3
TGCGCCAGCAGCCAAGCGGGACAGAGCTATGGCTACACCTTC
CASSQAGQSYGYTF
>TRBJ2-1|many|-|TRBV15
TGTGCCACCAGCAGAGGTCTGGGGCCCTGGGAGCAGTTCTTC
CATSRGLGPWEQFF
>TRBJ1-5|many|-|TRBV12-3/TRBV12-4
TGTGCCAGCAGTGCCAGGGTTCCCAATCAGCCCCAGCATTTT
CASSARVPNQPQHF
>TRBJ1-1|few|TRBD1|TRBV5-1
TGCGCCAGCAGCTTAGGACAGGGTAGTCGGACTGAAGCTTTCTTT
CASSLGQGSRTEAFF
>TRBJ1-1|few|TRBD1|TRBV6-5
TGTGCCAGCAGTCGACAGGGTCTTGCTGAAGCTTTCTTT
CASSRQGLAEAFF
>TRBJ1-4|-|-|TRBV6-5
TGTGCCAGCAGGGGTACAAGGACGGCCGAAAAACTGTTTTTT
CASRGTRTAEKLFF
>TRBJ2-7|many|TRBD1|TRBV7-2
TGTGCCAGCAGCGTGACAGGGGACCCTTCCTACGAGCAGTACTTC
CASSVTGDPSYEQYF
>TRBJ1-1|few|-|TRBV7-9
TGTGCCAGCAGCGCGGGGGTCGCTGAAGCTTTCTTT
CASSAGVAEAFF
>TRBJ2-1|many|-|TRBV6-1
TGTGCCAGCAGTGAATTGACTGAGCAGTTCTTC
CASSELTEQFF
>TRBJ2-3|many|TRBD2|TRBV28
TGTGCCAGCAGGGGGGCGGGGGGCCCCGGGGATACGCAGTATTTT
CASRGAGGPGDTQYF
>TRBJ1-1|many|-|TRBV5-1
TGCGCCAGCAGCAGGATACAGGGAGTCACTGAAGCTTTCTTT
CASSRIQGVTEAFF
>TRBJ1-1|-|-|TRBV27
TGTGCCAGCAGTTTAGGAACACACATGAACACTGAAGCTTTCTTT
CASSLGTHMNTEAFF
>TRBJ2-7|-|-|TRBV6-2/TRBV6-3
TGTGCCAGCAGTTATGCCCGTGACGGCCTGGGCGAGCAGTACTTC
CASSYARDGLGEQYF
>TRBJ2-5|-|-|TRBV7-2
TGTGCCAGCGTTAACAGCCCCCTTAAGCGGAGCCAAGAGACCCAGTACTTC
CASVNSPLKRSQETQYF
>TRBJ2-7|many|-|TRBV5-1
TGCGCCAGCAGCCCTCTAACCGGGGGCTACGAGCAGTACTTC
CASSPLTGGYEQYF
>TRBJ2-1|many|TRBD2|TRBV4-3
TGCGCCAGCAGCCGATCAGCGGGGGCCTTCTACAATGAGCAGTTCTTC
CASSRSAGAFYNEQFF
>TRBJ1-1|few|-|TRBV2
TGTGCCAGCACCCTAAGGGTAGCCAGCACCACTGAAGCTTTCTTT
CASTLRVASTTEAFF
>TRBJ2-1|-|-|TRBV5-6
TGTGCCAGCAGCTTGGCCGGGATAGGGGCTGTCTTGGGGCAGTTCTTC
CASSLAGIGAVLGQFF
>TRBJ1-2|many|TRBD1|TRBV6-6
TGTGCCAGCAGACGCGAGGGACAGGGAAACTATGGCTACACCTTC
CASRREGQGNYGYTF
>TRBJ2-5|many|-|TRBV20-1
TGCAGTGCTAGTTGGGGGGGCCTAGAGACCCAGTACTTC
CSASWGGLETQYF
>TRBJ2-1|many|-|TRBV30
TGTGCCTGGAGTATTCGCAGCTCCTACAATGAGCAGTTCTTC
CAWSIRSSYNEQFF
>TRBJ2-7|many|TRBD1|TRBV5-1
TGCGCCAGCAGCTTGGCCCCGACAGGGGACACCTACGAGCAGTACTTC
CASSLAPTGDTYEQYF
>TRBJ1-5|many|-|TRBV11-2
TGTGCCAGCAGCTTAGATGGGTTACTAGCGCCCCATCAGCCCCAGCATTTT
CASSLDGLLAPHQPQHF
>TRBJ2-7|few|-|TRBV2
TGTGCCAGCAGCGCTACGGCCTTCGAGCAGTACTTC
CASSATAFEQYF
>TRBJ2-3|-|TRBD1|TRBV29-1
TGCAGCGTTGGTCGGACAGGGTGGAGAGATACGCAGTATTTT
CSVGRTGWRDTQYF
>TRBJ2-7|-|-|TRBV6-2/TRBV6-3
TGTGCCAGCAGGTCGGGAAGGGCAGGGGATCTGTACGAGCAGTACTTC
CASRSGRAGDLYEQYF
>TRBJ1-2|once|-|TRBV27
TGTGCCAGCAGTTCGCCCGGGGGGGACTATGGCTACACCTTC
CASSSPGGDYGYTF
>TRBJ1-1|many|-|TRBV30
TGTGCCTGGAGTTTGACAGTAAGATTGAACACTGAAGCTTTCTTT
CAWSLTVRLNTEAFF
>TRBJ2-3|-|TRBD2|TRBV3-1
TGTGCCAGCAGCCATTCAGCGGGGGGTAGGACAGATACGCAGTATTTT
CASSHSAGGRTDTQYF
>TRBJ2-3|many|-|TRBV6-5
TGTGCCAGCAGGATGACACCCTCGGGCACAGATACGCAGTATTTT
CASRMTPSGTDTQYF
>TRBJ1-2|-|-|TRBV5-1
TGCGCCAGCAGCTTTGACACAGCTAACTATGGCTACACCTTC
CASSFDTANYGYTF
>TRBJ1-5|-|-|TRBV6-2/TRBV6-3
TGTGCCAGCAGTAGGATCGGAGGCCAGCCCCAGCATTTT
CASSRIGGQPQHF
>TRBJ1-1|-|-|TRBV28
TGTGCCAGCTCTGACTGGGGCGAAGCTTTCTTT
CASSDWGEAFF
>TRBJ1-4|-|-|TRBV21-1
TGTGCCAGCACCTGTGGGGGCACTAATGAAAAACTGTTTTTT
CASTCGGTNEKLFF
>TRBJ2-1|many|TRBD2|TRBV5-1
TGCGCCAGCAGCCGTAGCGGGGGGGCCGGGGAGCAGTTCTTC
CASSRSGGAGEQFF
>TRBJ1-1|many|-|TRBV2
TGTGCCAGCACAGGGGAGTACACTGAAGCTTTCTTT
CASTGEYTEAFF
>TRBJ2-3|many|TRBD1|TRBV4-2
TGTGCCAGCAGCCAAGTGGCCAAAGTGGGACAGGGGGGGACAGATACGCAGTATTTT
CASSQVAKVGQGGTDTQYF
>TRBJ2-3|many|-|TRBV25-1
TGTGCCAGCAGTGAGCCAGGCCCAGATACGCAGTATTTT
CASSEPGPDTQYF
>TRBJ1-1|-|-|TRBV7-3
TGTGCCAGCAGCTTACTCCCGGGGCAGGGTGTCACTGAAGCTTTCTTT
CASSLLPGQGVTEAFF